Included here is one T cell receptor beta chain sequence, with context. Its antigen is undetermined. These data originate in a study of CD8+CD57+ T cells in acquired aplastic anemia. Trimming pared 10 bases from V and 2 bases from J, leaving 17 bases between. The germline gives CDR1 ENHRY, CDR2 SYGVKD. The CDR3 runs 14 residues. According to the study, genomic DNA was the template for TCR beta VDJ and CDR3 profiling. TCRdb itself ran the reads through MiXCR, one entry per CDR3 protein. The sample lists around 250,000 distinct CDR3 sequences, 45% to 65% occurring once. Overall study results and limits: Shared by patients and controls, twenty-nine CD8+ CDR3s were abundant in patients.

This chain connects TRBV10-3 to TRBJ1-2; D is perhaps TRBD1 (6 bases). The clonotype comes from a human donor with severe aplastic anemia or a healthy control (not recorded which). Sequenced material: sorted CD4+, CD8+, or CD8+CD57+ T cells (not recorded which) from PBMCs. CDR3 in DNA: TGTGCCACCCGGGGCAGGGGAAAGAACTATGGCTACACCTTC. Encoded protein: CATRGRGKNYGYTF.